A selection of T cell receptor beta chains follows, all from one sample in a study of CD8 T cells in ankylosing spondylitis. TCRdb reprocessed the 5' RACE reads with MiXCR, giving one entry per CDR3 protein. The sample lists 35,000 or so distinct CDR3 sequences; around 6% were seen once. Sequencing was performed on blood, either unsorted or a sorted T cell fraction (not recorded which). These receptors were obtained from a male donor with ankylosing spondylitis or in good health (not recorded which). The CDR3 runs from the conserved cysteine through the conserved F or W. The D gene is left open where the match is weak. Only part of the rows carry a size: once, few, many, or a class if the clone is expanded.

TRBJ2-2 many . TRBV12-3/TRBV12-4 TGTGCTACGGCAGGTCAGAACACCGGGGAGCTGTTTTTT CATAGQNTGELFF
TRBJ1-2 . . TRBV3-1 TGTGCCAGCAGCCCCACTGGGGTCAGGGGACTTCGGGATGGCTACACCTTC CASSPTGVRGLRDGYTF
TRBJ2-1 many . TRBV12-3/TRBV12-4 TGTGCCAGCACCGGGGGAAGCTATGAGCAGTTCTTC CASTGGSYEQFF
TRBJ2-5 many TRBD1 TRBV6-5 TGTGCCAGCAGTTACCGACAGGGTCAAGAGACCCAGTACTTC CASSYRQGQETQYF
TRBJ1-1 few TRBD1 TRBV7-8 TGTGCCAGCAGGCCGACCCGGGACAGGGTGTCTGAAGCTTTCTTT CASRPTRDRVSEAFF
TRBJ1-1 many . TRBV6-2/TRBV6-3 TGTGCCAGCAGAAATCCCCGGGGGGCGGCCACTGAAGCTTTCTTT CASRNPRGAATEAFF
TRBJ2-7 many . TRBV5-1 TGCGCCAGCAGCTTGACGGGCCGGGAAGAGCAGTACTTC CASSLTGREEQYF
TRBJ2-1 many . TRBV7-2 TGTGCCAGCAGCCCCCGAAAAGGAACCTACAATGAGCAGTTCTTC CASSPRKGTYNEQFF
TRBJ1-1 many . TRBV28 TGTGCCAGCAGTTTCTTATCCCGCAGGGGAACTGAAGCTTTCTTT CASSFLSRRGTEAFF
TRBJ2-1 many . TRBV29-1 TGCAGCGTTGAAGATGGCCACTCCTACAATGAGCAGTTCTTC CSVEDGHSYNEQFF
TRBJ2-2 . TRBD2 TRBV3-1 TGTGCCAGCAGCCAACGTACTAGCGGCAGAGGCGAGGAGCTGTTTTTT CASSQRTSGRGEELFF
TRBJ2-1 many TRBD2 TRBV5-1 TGCGCCAGCAGCCTTCGGGGACTACCCGCCCATGAGCAGTTCTTC CASSLRGLPAHEQFF
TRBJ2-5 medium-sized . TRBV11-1 TGTGCCAGCAGCTTGCAGACAGCTTATGAGACCCAGTACTTC CASSLQTAYETQYF
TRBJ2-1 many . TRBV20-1 TGCAGTGCTAGAGATCTATTCGAGGGGTCTAGGAATGAGCAGTTCTTC CSARDLFEGSRNEQFF
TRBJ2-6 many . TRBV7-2 TGTGCCAGCAGCTTATCCCGGACACACCAAAACCTACCCGGAATCTCTGGGGCCAACGTCCTGACTTTC CASSLSRTHQNLPGISGANVLTF
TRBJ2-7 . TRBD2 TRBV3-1 TGTGCCCTCAGCCAGGGACTAGCGGGAGGTTCTTACCCCGACTACGAGCAGTACTTC CALSQGLAGGSYPDYEQYF
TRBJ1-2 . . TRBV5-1 TGCGCCAGCAGCTCCCCGTCACAGCATGGCTACACCTTC CASSSPSQHGYTF
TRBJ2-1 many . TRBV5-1 TGCGCCAGCAGTCTGGACGGGTTCGACAATGAGCAGTTCTTC CASSLDGFDNEQFF
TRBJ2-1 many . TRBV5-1 TGCGCCAGCACCCCTCGGGGAGTAAGCCTTAGCTCCTACAATGAGCAGTTCTTC CASTPRGVSLSSYNEQFF
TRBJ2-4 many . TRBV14 TGTGCCAGCAGCCAACGGACAGAACTAGCCAAAAACATTCAGTACTTC CASSQRTELAKNIQYF
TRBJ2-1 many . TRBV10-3 TGTGCCATCAGTTTGCGGGACATCGGAAATGAGCAGTTCTTC CAISLRDIGNEQFF
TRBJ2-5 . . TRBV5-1 TGCGCCAGCAGCGGAGGGTTGAAGGGGCCCCGCCAAGAGACCCAGTACTTC CASSGGLKGPRQETQYF
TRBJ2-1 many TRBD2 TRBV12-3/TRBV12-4 TGTGCCAGCAGTCCAGGACTAGCGGGAGGTCCCAGCTCCTACAATGAGCAGTTCTTC CASSPGLAGGPSSYNEQFF
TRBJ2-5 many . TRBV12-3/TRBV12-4 TGTGCCAGCAGTTTAGTGGTCCCTCGGGCCCAGTACTTC CASSLVVPRAQYF
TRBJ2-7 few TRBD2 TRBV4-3 TGCGCCAGCAGCCAAGATTGGGAGCGGGGGGGCTTCCACGAGCAGTACTTC CASSQDWERGGFHEQYF
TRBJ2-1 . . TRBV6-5 TGTGCCAGCAGTTACTCGATTCTAGCGAATGAGCAGTTCTTC CASSYSILANEQFF
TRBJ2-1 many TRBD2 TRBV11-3 TGTGCCAGCAGCCCCGGGACTAGCGCTAACAATGAGCAGTTCTTC CASSPGTSANNEQFF
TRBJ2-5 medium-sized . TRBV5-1 TGCGCCAGCAGCTTGGGACACTTCCAAGAGACCCAGTACTTC CASSLGHFQETQYF
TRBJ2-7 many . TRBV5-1 TGCGCCAGCAGCTTGGAGCAGGGGCCCCTCTACGAGCAGTACTTC CASSLEQGPLYEQYF
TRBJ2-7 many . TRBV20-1 TGCAGTGCTAGAGATCCCGGATCCTACGAGCAGTACTTC CSARDPGSYEQYF
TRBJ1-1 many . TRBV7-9 TGTGCCAGCAGCTTCCGTGCGGGGAACACTGAAGCTTTCTTT CASSFRAGNTEAFF
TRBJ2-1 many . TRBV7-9 TGTGCCAGCAGCCAAAGCGGTGCAAGCTCCTACAATGAGCAGTTCTTC CASSQSGASSYNEQFF
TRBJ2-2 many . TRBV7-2 TGTGCCAGCAGCTTATATGGAGCCGGGGAGCTGTTTTTT CASSLYGAGELFF
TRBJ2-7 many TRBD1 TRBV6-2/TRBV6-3 TGTGCCAGCAGTTACCGAGGGACAGTCACCTACGAGCAGTACTTC CASSYRGTVTYEQYF
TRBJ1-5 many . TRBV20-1 TGCAGTGCTGGATCGACAGTCCTAAATCAGCCCCAGCATTTT CSAGSTVLNQPQHF
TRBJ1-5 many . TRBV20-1 TGCAGTGCTAGAGATCCGGGCGGCAATCAGCCCCAGCATTTT CSARDPGGNQPQHF
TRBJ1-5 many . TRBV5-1 TGCGCCAGCAGCTATGGGGTAGGGGACAATCAGCCCCAGCATTTT CASSYGVGDNQPQHF
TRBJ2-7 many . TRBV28 TGTGCCAGCAGTCACCCACACGGCTCCTACGAGCAGTACTTC CASSHPHGSYEQYF
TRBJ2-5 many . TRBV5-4 TGTGCCAGCAGCGCGGTTATGGAGACCCAGTACTTC CASSAVMETQYF
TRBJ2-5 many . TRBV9 TGTGCCAGCAGCGTACTGGGAGAGACCCAGTACTTC CASSVLGETQYF
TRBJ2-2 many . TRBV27 TGTGCCAGCAGTTTAGTTGGGACTGAGAACACCGGGGAGCTGTTTTTT CASSLVGTENTGELFF
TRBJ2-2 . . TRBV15 TGTGCCACCAGCGGCACGGGCACCGGGGAGCTGTTTTTT CATSGTGTGELFF
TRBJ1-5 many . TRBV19 TGTGCCAGTAGTAGAGAACAGGGATATAGCAATCAGCCCCAGCATTTT CASSREQGYSNQPQHF
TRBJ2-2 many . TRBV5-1 TGCGCCAGCAGCTTGGAGGGCTACGAGAACACCGGGGAGCTGTTTTTT CASSLEGYENTGELFF
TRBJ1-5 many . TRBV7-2 TGTGCCAGCAGCTTAGCGCTAACAGCAGCCCAGCATTTT CASSLALTAAQHF
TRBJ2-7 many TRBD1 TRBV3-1 TGTGCCAGCAGCCAGGACAGGGAGTTGGAGGAGCAGTACTTC CASSQDRELEEQYF
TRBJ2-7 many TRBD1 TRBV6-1 TGTGCCAGCAGTGCAGGACAGGGGTTCGGGGAGCAGTACTTC CASSAGQGFGEQYF
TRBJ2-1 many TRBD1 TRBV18 TGTGCCAGCTCACCGGGGACAGGGCGAAACAATGAGCAGTTCTTC CASSPGTGRNNEQFF
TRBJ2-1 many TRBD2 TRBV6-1 TGTGCCAGCAGTGAATTTAGCGGGGCCTCGAATGAGCAGTTCTTC CASSEFSGASNEQFF
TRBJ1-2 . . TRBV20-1 TGCAGTGCTACCTCGTGGGGAACGGATGATGGCTACACCTTC CSATSWGTDDGYTF
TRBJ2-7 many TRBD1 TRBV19 TGTGCCAGTAGTATAGGATACAGGGGGCTGATCTACGAGCAGTACTTC CASSIGYRGLIYEQYF
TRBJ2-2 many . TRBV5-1 TGCGCCAGCAGCTTGACGAACACCGGGGAGCTGTTTTTT CASSLTNTGELFF
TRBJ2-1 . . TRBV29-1 TGCAGCGTTGAATTGAGCGCTCACCCAAACAATGAGCAGTTCTTC CSVELSAHPNNEQFF
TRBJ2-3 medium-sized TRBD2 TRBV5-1 TGCGCCAGCAGCCCTCGGGGGGTAGATACGCAGTATTTT CASSPRGVDTQYF
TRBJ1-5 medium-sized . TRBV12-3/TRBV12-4 TGTGCCAGCAGCCGGGACATCTATCAGCCCCAGCATTTT CASSRDIYQPQHF
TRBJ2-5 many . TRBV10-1 TGCGCCAGCAGTGTGTCCCCCGACCGGGGAGAGGACGCGACCCAGTACTTC CASSVSPDRGEDATQYF
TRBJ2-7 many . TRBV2 TGTGCCAGCAGTGAAGCGGGGTCGAACTACGAGCAGTACTTC CASSEAGSNYEQYF
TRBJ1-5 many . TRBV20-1 TGCAGTGCTAGAGATGGGCAGTCTAATCAGCCCCAGCATTTT CSARDGQSNQPQHF
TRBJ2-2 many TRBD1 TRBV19 TGTGCCAGTAGTCCCGGGACAGGGGGCCCGAGGGAGCTGTTTTTT CASSPGTGGPRELFF
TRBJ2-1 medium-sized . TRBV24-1 TGTGCCACCAGTGACCCCGGTGGGGGGGCCGGGGGTGAGCAGTTCTTC CATSDPGGGAGGEQFF